This T cell receptor beta chain was sequenced during a study of T cell repertoires in cytomegalovirus infection. At the level of the study: Epitope selection comprised recently identified HLA-C-restricted CMV epitopes and well-studied HLA-B-restricted CMV epitopes.

The CDR3 covers 16 residues. Germline V lookup: CDR1 SEHNR, CDR2 FQNEAQ (reference sequence). Trimming shortened V by 5 bases and J by 0 bases, and 16 bases separated the two germline ends. In this sample, this clonotype turned up a few times. Its matching antigen is unknown. MiXCR, run by TCRdb on the reads, gives a single entry per CDR3 protein. Among some 800,000 distinct CDR3 sequences listed, around a third were seen once. The sequence was collected from a human donor in good health (CMV status not recorded). Some clones in this sample may be carry-over from other donors' samples. V usage is TRBV7-9 and J usage is TRBJ1-2; D gene unclear. Sample: cultured CD8+ T cells from PBMCs, taken from culture after CMV antigen stimulation. The CDR3 nucleotides read TGTGCCAGCAGCCGCGGGGTACAGTCAGCTAACTATGGCTACACCTTC. It encodes CASSRGVQSANYGYTF.